The 8 T cell receptor beta chains listed next were all sequenced from one sample in a study of blood T cells in healthy people across ages. For the second PCR, which ran for roughly 6 to 11 cycles, a sample-barcoded 5' primer and a J-beta primer mix were used. Using its own MiXCR run on the 5' RACE reads, TCRdb lists one record per CDR3 protein. This sample yields more than 900,000 distinct CDR3 sequences, of which 25% are seen a single time; about 0.69% belongs to the top ten. The same sample was also used in a study of T cells of mothers and their children.

Input material: blood. The receptors come from a girl aged 2 to 9 in good health.

The table lists this clonotype with a few counts. The chain is built from TRBV20-1 and TRBJ1-2, with 8 bases lining up with TRBD1. With 7 bases clipped from V and 7 bases from J, the junction kept 11 bases outside the gene matches. The CDR3 length is 13 residues. CDR1 is DFQATT, CDR2 SNEGSKA, per germline (reference sequence). This chain's CDR3 is CSDRAQGASGYTF. In nucleotides, the CDR3 is TGCAGTGACAGAGCCCAGGGGGCTTCTGGCTACACCTTC.

The chain couples TRBV10-3 to TRBJ2-5; TRBD2 agrees at 11 bases. The CDR3 consists of 15 residues. Germline lookup yields CDR1 ENHRY and CDR2 SYGVKD. With V trimmed by 8 bases and J by 0 bases, 5 bases remained unmatched. CDR3 nucleotide sequence: TGTGCCATCGGCGTGACTAGCGGGGACCAAGAGACCCAGTACTTC. This gives the protein CAIGVTSGDQETQYF.

CDR3 in DNA: TGTGCCAGCAGTGACGCGTCAGGGATTTACAATGAGCAGTTCTTC. Translation gives CASSDASGIYNEQFF. The chain links TRBV6-4 to TRBJ2-1, with D possibly being TRBD1 (5 bases). The CDR3 is made up of 15 amino acids. Germline assignment: CDR1 MRHNA and CDR2 SNTAGT. Trimming shortened V by 2 bases and J by 4 bases, and 12 bases separated the two germline ends.

In this sample, this clonotype turned up a few times. The chain links TRBV12-3 or TRBV12-4 to TRBJ1-1, with no clear D. This CDR3 comprises 16 residues. The germline V and J ends were trimmed by 5 bases and 4 bases, with 20 bases remaining between them. The CDR3 here is CASSGPVGSRSTEAFF. As DNA, the CDR3 is TGTGCCAGCAGTGGGCCGGTGGGGTCCAGGAGCACTGAAGCTTTCTTT.

The genes are TRBV4-1 and TRBJ2-7; 9 bases are a match to TRBD1. Trimming removed 2 bases from V and 5 bases from J; junction bases left unmatched: 10. Germline CDR1 is MGHRA and CDR2 is YSYEKL. The CDR3 runs 16 residues. The CDR3 DNA is TGCGCCAGCAGCCAATTGCTCGGACAGGGGATAGACGAGCAGTACTTC. Translated: CASSQLLGQGIDEQYF.

This clonotype came up a few times. The chain combines TRBV29-1 with TRBJ2-3; D may be TRBD1 (7 bases). The germline gives CDR1 SQVTM, CDR2 ANQGSEA. The length of the CDR3 is 13 residues. V lost 6 bases and J 3 bases, leaving 13 bases between the germline ends. The CDR3 nucleotides read TGCAGCGTCGCGGCAGGGGGGACAGATACGCAGTATTTT. Its translation: CSVAAGGTDTQYF.

The chain couples TRBV4-1 to TRBJ1-4; D perhaps matches TRBD1 (6 bases). CDR1 and CDR2 from the germline V gene are MGHRA and YSYEKL. V lost 5 bases, J lost 2 bases, and 15 bases lay in between. The CDR3 extends over 16 amino acids. CDR3 DNA sequence: TGCGCCAGCAGCAACAGGGCAAGTACGACTAATGAAAAACTGTTTTTT. It codes for CASSNRASTTNEKLFF.

The chain has TRBV7-2 and TRBJ2-1, with 8 nucleotides matching TRBD2. The CDR3 consists of 16 residues. CDR1 SGHTA and CDR2 FQGNSA come from the germline V gene. J gave up 2 bases and V 4 bases, and 7 bases lay outside the gene matches. This CDR3 is CASSSRAGGTYNEQFF. CDR3 nucleotides: TGTGCCAGCAGCTCCCGCGCGGGGGGAACCTACAATGAGCAGTTCTTC.